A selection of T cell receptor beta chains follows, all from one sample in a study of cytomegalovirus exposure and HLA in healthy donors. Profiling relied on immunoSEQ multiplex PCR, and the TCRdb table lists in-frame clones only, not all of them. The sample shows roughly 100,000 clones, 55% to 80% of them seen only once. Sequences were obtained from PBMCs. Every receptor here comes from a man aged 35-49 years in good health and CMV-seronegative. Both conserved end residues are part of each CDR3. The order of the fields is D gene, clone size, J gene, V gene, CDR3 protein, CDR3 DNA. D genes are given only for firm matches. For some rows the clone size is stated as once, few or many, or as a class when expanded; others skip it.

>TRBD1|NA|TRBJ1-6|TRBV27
CASSWYRGSPLHF
TGTGCCAGCAGTTGGTACAGGGGATCACCCCTCCACTTT
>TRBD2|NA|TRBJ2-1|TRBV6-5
CASRYLAGLASGEQFF
TGTGCCAGCAGGTACCTAGCGGGGTTAGCTTCAGGTGAGCAGTTCTTC
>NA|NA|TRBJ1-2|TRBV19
CASNTGSRGYTF
TGTGCCAGTAACACAGGGTCAAGGGGCTACACCTTC
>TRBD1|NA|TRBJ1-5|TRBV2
CASRWDRGSNQPQHF
TGTGCCAGCAGATGGGACAGGGGGAGCAATCAGCCCCAGCATTTT
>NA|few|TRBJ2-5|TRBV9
CASSPDEGSTETQYF
TGTGCCAGCAGCCCGGATGAGGGAAGTACAGAGACCCAGTACTTC
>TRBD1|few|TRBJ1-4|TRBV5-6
CASSKGQGAGNEKLFF
TGTGCCAGCAGCAAGGGACAGGGGGCGGGAAATGAAAAACTGTTTTTT
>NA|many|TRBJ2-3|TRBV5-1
CASSRLGVVGTDTQYF
TGCGCCAGCAGCCGGCTCGGGGTTGTTGGCACAGATACGCAGTATTTT
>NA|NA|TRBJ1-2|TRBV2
CASNPTNYGYTF
TGTGCCAGCAATCCAACTAACTATGGCTACACCTTC
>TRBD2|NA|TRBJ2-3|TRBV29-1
CSVATSGGGAWDTQYF
TGCAGCGTTGCCACCTCTGGCGGGGGGGCATGGGATACGCAGTATTTT
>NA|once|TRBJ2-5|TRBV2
CASSEAGGAYQETQYF
TGTGCCAGCAGTGAAGCAGGCGGGGCCTACCAAGAGACCCAGTACTTC
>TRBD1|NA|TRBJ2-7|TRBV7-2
CASSLDRETYEQYF
TGTGCCAGCAGCCTTGACAGGGAAACCTACGAGCAGTACTTC
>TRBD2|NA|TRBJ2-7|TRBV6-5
CASSGPAGPSYEQYF
TGTGCCAGCAGTGGTCCAGCGGGGCCCTCCTACGAGCAGTACTTC
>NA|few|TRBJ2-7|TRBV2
CASSPMTGRDEQYF
TGTGCCAGCAGCCCCATGACAGGACGCGACGAGCAGTACTTC
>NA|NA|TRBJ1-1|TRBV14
CASSRNLGGAFF
TGTGCCAGCAGCCGCAACCTCGGCGGGGCTTTCTTT
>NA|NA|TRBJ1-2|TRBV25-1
CASSEWGVGYGYTF
TGTGCCAGCAGTGAATGGGGGGTGGGCTATGGCTACACCTTC
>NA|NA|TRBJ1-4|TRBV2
CASSEATLVNEKLFF
TGTGCCAGCAGTGAAGCGACATTAGTCAATGAAAAACTGTTTTTT
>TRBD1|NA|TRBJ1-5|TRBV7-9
CSSSLAGPGGDQPQHF
TGTTCCAGCAGCTTAGCGGGTCCAGGGGGCGATCAGCCCCAGCATTTT
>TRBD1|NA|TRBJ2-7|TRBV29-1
CSVEDPGQGLREQYF
TGCAGCGTTGAAGATCCGGGACAGGGATTAAGGGAGCAGTACTTC
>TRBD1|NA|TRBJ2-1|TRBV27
CASARTGGTSEQFF
TGTGCCAGCGCCAGAACAGGGGGCACTAGTGAGCAGTTCTTC
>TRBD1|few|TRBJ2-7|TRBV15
CATSTSGTGAYEQYF
TGTGCCACCAGCACTTCCGGGACAGGGGCGTACGAGCAGTACTTC
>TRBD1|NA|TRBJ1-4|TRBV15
CATSRPSTGGDEKLFF
TGTGCCACCAGCAGACCCTCGACAGGGGGCGATGAAAAACTGTTTTTT
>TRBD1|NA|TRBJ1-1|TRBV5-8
CASSAPTGGWAEAFF
TGTGCCAGCAGCGCACCTACAGGGGGATGGGCTGAAGCTTTCTTT
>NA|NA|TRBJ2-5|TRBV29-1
CSVEGGEETQYF
TGCAGCGTTGAAGGGGGGGAAGAGACCCAGTACTTC
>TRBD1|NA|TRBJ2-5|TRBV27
CASSLSIQGAETQYF
TGTGCCAGCAGTTTATCGATTCAGGGGGCAGAGACCCAGTACTTC
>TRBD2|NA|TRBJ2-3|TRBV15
CATSRFGTSGGETDTQYF
TGTGCCACCAGCAGATTCGGGACTAGCGGGGGGGAAACAGATACGCAGTATTTT
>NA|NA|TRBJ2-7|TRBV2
CASSVLGQQGQYF
TGTGCCAGCAGTGTATTAGGGCAACAGGGGCAGTACTTC
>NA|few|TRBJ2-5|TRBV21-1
CASKVWGRQETQYF
TGTGCCAGCAAGGTTTGGGGGCGCCAAGAGACCCAGTACTTC
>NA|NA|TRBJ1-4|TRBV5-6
CASSLFIRDGWGKLFF
TGTGCCAGCAGCTTATTTATCAGGGATGGTTGGGGAAAACTGTTTTTT
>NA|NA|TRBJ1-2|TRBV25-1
CATHFNYGYTF
TGTGCCACACATTTTAACTATGGCTACACCTTC
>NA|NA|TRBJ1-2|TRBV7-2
CASRLGGTAGYTF
TGTGCCAGCAGACTAGGGGGAACAGCAGGCTACACCTTC
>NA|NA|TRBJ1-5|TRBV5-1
CASSLEFPGHGYSNQPQHF
TGCGCCAGCAGCTTGGAATTTCCGGGACACGGATATAGCAATCAGCCCCAGCATTTT
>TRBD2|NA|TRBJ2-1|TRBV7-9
CASSRAGRGDYNEQFF
TGTGCCAGCAGCCGAGCGGGGAGGGGTGACTACAATGAGCAGTTCTTC
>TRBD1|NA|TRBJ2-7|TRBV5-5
CASSSSRGRRTYEQYF
TGTGCCAGCAGCTCTTCCAGGGGGCGCCGAACCTACGAGCAGTACTTC
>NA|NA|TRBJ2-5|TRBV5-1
CASSLQSQETQYF
TGCGCCAGCAGCTTACAAAGTCAAGAGACCCAGTACTTC
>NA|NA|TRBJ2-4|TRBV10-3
CAISESIFPGAKNIQYF
TGTGCCATCAGTGAGTCGATCTTTCCCGGAGCCAAAAACATTCAGTACTTC
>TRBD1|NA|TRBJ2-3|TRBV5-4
CASSPEGARTDTQYF
TGTGCCAGCAGCCCTGAGGGGGCGAGGACAGATACGCAGTATTTT
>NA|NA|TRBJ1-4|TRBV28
CASSTLRGVSTNEKLFF
TGTGCCAGCAGTACACTCAGGGGTGTTTCGACTAATGAAAAACTGTTTTTT
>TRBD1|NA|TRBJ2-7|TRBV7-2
CASSGQGKPYEQYF
TGTGCCAGCAGCGGACAGGGGAAACCCTACGAGCAGTACTTC
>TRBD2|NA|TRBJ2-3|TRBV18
CASSSGLAGDRSTDTQYF
TGTGCCAGCTCATCCGGACTAGCGGGGGACCGTAGCACAGATACGCAGTATTTT
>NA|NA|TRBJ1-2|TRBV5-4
CASSFGDRTTNYGYTF
TGTGCCAGCAGCTTTGGAGACAGGACAACTAACTATGGCTACACCTTC
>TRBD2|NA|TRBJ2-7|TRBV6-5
CASTSSGVSYEQYF
TGTGCCAGTACCAGTAGCGGGGTTTCCTACGAGCAGTACTTC
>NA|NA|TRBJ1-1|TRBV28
CASSYIAEAFF
TGTGCCAGCAGTTACATCGCTGAAGCTTTCTTT
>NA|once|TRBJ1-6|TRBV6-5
CASNQGRTYNSPLHF
TGTGCCAGCAACCAAGGGAGGACTTATAATTCACCCCTCCACTTT
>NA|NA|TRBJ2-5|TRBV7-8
CASSLARQETQYF
TGTGCCAGCAGCTTAGCGCGGCAAGAGACCCAGTACTTC
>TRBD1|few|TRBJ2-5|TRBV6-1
CASSEAVPTGFQETQYF
TGTGCCAGCAGTGAAGCGGTCCCGACAGGGTTTCAAGAGACCCAGTACTTC